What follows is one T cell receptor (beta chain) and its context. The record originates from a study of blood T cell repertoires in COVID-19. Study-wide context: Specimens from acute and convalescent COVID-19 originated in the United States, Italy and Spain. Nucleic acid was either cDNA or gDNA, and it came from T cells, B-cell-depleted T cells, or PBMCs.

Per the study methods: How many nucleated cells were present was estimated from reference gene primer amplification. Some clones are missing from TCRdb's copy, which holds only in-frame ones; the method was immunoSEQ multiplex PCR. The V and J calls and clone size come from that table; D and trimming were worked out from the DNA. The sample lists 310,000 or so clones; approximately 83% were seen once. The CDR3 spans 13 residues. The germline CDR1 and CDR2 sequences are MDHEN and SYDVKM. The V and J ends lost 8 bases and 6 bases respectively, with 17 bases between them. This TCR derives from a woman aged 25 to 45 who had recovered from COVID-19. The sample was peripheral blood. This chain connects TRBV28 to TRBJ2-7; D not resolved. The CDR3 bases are TGTGCCAGCGCCCCGAGGTTAAGAGGCGAGCAGTACTTC. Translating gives CASAPRLRGEQYF.